This TCR beta chain was captured in a study of T cell responses to AZD1222 COVID-19 vaccine. The overall study: Investigators merged groups given second doses at roughly 4 or roughly 12 weeks.

Sequencing used immunoSEQ multiplex PCR; TCRdb keeps in-frame clones, though not all of them. The sample holds roughly 150,000 clones, about 87% seen once. V was pared by 4 bases and J by 5 bases, with 13 bases between. Germline CDR1 SGHRS, CDR2 YFSETQ. The CDR3 loop spans 13 amino acids. Study results and limitations: Regions 160-218 and 743-854 held dominance among vaccine-associated CD4 TCRs, which spanned spike. Spike-specific TCR breadth and depth both grew after two AZD1222 doses. The donor group comprised mostly white British people and more females; the analysis possibly underestimated clonal diversity.

Worth noting for this clone: Its antigen is undetermined.

This rearrangement joins TRBV5-1 to TRBJ2-7; tentative D call: TRBD2 (7 bases). This receptor was identified in an adult in good health. The sample here was peripheral blood, taken on day 0 of AZD1222 vaccination. The CDR3 protein is CASSEGGLNEQYF. Here the CDR3 DNA reads TGCGCCAGCAGCGAGGGGGGGCTAAACGAGCAGTACTTC.